Described below is a single T cell receptor (beta chain) sequence and its context. Its specificity is unknown. This sample is part of a study of cytomegalovirus exposure and HLA in healthy donors. Germline trimming cut 2 bases from V and 8 bases from J; bases unmatched to any gene: 7. Germline V gene lookup returns CDR1 MNHEY and CDR2 SVGAGI. The CDR3 totals 15 residues. The study's findings and limits: Researchers catalogued under 200 TCR beta chains as cytomegalovirus-associated.

This table comes from immunoSEQ multiplex PCR, and its TCRdb copy is limited to in-frame clones, with some not included. This sample has 150,000 to 160,000 clones, with around 88% found just once. The TCR was taken from a man between 18 and 35 years old in good health and CMV-seropositive. The sample was PBMCs. The chain has TRBV6-5 and TRBJ2-2, with TRBD2 identical over 8 bases. In DNA, the CDR3 is TGTGCCAGCAGTTACAGGACTAGCCGTCAGGGGGAGCTGTTTTTT. It encodes CASSYRTSRQGELFF.